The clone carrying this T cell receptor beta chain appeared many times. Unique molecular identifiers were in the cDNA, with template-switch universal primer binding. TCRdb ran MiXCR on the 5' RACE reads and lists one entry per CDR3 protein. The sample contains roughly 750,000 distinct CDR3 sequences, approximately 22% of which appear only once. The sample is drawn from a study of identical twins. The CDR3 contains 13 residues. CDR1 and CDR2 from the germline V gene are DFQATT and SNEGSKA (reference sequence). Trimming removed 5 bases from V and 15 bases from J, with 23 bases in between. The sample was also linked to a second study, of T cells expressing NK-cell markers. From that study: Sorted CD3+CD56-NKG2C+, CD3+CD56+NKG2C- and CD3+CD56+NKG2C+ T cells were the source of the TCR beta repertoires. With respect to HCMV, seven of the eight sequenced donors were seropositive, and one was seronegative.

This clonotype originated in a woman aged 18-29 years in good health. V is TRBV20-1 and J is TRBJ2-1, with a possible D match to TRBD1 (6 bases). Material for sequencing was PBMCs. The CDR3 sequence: CSAFWAGATSRFF. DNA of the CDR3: TGCAGTGCTTTTTGGGCAGGGGCTACGAGTCGGTTCTTC.